Listed below are T cell receptor beta chains from one sample, sequenced in a study of blood T cell repertoires in COVID-19. Produced via immunoSEQ multiplex PCR; TCRdb's table is partial and in-frame only. Here the sample spans 250,000 to 300,000 clones, approximately 85% being singletons. Sequencing was performed on PBMCs or T cells enriched from blood (not recorded which). The source of these receptors is a woman between 45 and 60 years old who had recovered from COVID-19. CDR3s include the opening cysteine and the closing phenylalanine or tryptophan. The D gene is left open where the match is weak. Clone sizes are given selectively: once, few, many, or a class where the clone is expanded.

D: TRBD2
J: TRBJ2-1
V: TRBV7-8
size: few
CDR3: CASSLRVAGGGSNEQFF

D: TRBD1
J: TRBJ2-7
V: TRBV27
size: -
CDR3: CASAGTGGVKSYEQYF

D: TRBD1
J: TRBJ1-1
V: TRBV7-9
size: -
CDR3: CASSFGTGGAYTEAFF

D: TRBD1
J: TRBJ2-1
V: TRBV7-9
size: -
CDR3: CASSSRTGVDEQFF

D: TRBD1
J: TRBJ2-7
V: TRBV27
size: -
CDR3: CASSLLYGTGPEEQYF

D: -
J: TRBJ2-5
V: TRBV3-1/TRBV3-2
size: -
CDR3: CASSQKGPRVQETQYF

D: TRBD2
J: TRBJ2-1
V: TRBV7-2
size: -
CDR3: CASSLAASGRGEQFF

D: TRBD1
J: TRBJ1-1
V: TRBV29-1
size: -
CDR3: CSVTGLEDTEAFF

D: TRBD2
J: TRBJ2-1
V: TRBV30
size: -
CDR3: CAFTGTSEQFF

D: -
J: TRBJ2-7
V: TRBV6-1
size: -
CDR3: CASSYQDTYEQYF